The next 30 T cell receptor beta chains were all read from a single sample in a study of beta chain features in type 1 diabetes. Study-wide points: TCRB CDR3 length was moderately but significantly reduced in all four CD4+ subsets of Type 1 diabetes patients.

These receptors' antigens are unknown. Isolated RNA was reverse transcribed in full, so expressed TCRB transcripts were sequenced. TCRdb's copy holds only in-frame clones and misses some; the assay was immunoSEQ multiplex PCR. The sample yields under 300,000 clones, about a fifth seen once. Sequenced: naive CD4+ T cells from blood. All receptors come from a woman in her thirties or forties with type 1 diabetes.

CDR3 DNA sequence: TGCGCCAGCACGCAAACCCTGGGACTAGCCAATGAGCAGTTCTTC. Protein product: CASTQTLGLANEQFF. The chain links TRBV5-1 to TRBJ2-1; 9 positions match TRBD2. The germline V gene has CDR1 SGHRS and CDR2 YFSETQ. Trimming cost V 6 bases and J 6 bases; bases outside gene matches: 10. This CDR3 is built from 15 residues.

The rearrangement links TRBV5-4 to TRBJ1-2, with no clear D. The germline V gene encodes CDR1 SGHNT and CDR2 YYREEE (reference sequence). The length of the CDR3 is 14 residues. V lost 4 bases to trimming and J lost 6 bases, with 16 bases between them. The CDR3 region is CASSNGPIGNGYTF. CDR3 coding DNA: TGTGCCAGCAGCAACGGGCCCATCGGGAATGGCTACACCTTC. Variable domain in full (rest from reference TRBV5-4 and TRBJ1-2): ETGVTQSPTHLIKTRGQQVTLRCSSQSGHNTVSWYQQALGQGPQFIFQYYREEENGRGNFPPRFSGLQFPNYSSELNVNALELDDSALYLCASSNGPIGNGYTFGSGTRLTVV.

The V call is TRBV5-1, the J call TRBJ1-2, with a tentative D call TRBD1 (6 bases). This CDR3 is 14 amino acids long. The germline V gene has CDR1 SGHRS and CDR2 YFSETQ. V lost 0 bases and J 5 bases, leaving 11 bases between the germline ends. The CDR3 coding sequence is TGCGCCAGCAGCTTGGCCCCCCAGGGGTATGGCTACACCTTC. Translated: CASSLAPQGYGYTF.

The chain has TRBV28 and TRBJ2-2, with D uncertain. The CDR3 is made up of 11 amino acids. The germline CDR1 and CDR2 sequences are MDHEN and SYDVKM. V was trimmed by 3 bases and J by 8 bases, leaving 4 bases between them. CDR3 bases: TGTGCCAGCAGTTTGAGGGGGGAGCTGTTTTTT. Amino acids: CASSLRGELFF. Full variable domain (remainder filled in from reference TRBV28 and TRBJ2-2): DVKVTQSSRYLVKRTGEKVFLECVQDMDHENMFWYRQDPGLGLRLIYFSYDVKMKEKGDIPEGYSVSREKKERFSLILESASTNQTSMYLCASSLRGELFFGEGSRLTVL.

The chain combines TRBV28 with TRBJ2-7; D uncertain. CDR1 and CDR2 from the germline V gene are MDHEN and SYDVKM. V was shortened by 4 bases and J by 3 bases, with 13 bases between the two germline ends. The CDR3 is 14 amino acids. The DNA for the CDR3 is TGTGCCAGCAGTTCCACAGCCCAGCTCTACGAGCAGTACTTC. Amino acid sequence: CASSSTAQLYEQYF.

CDR3: CASSVEPNTEAFF. Written as DNA, the CDR3 is TGTGCCAGCAGCGTAGAGCCGAACACTGAAGCTTTCTTT. This chain uses TRBV9 with TRBJ1-1, with D uncertain. Germline loops: CDR1 SGDLS, CDR2 YYNGEE. This CDR3 has 13 amino acids. The V and J ends lost 0 bases and 1 base respectively, with 4 bases between them.

The chain links TRBV30 to TRBJ2-2; D ambiguous. Germline V gene data show CDR1 as GTSNPN and CDR2 as SVGIG (reference sequence). V lost 1 base and J 3 bases, leaving 9 bases between the germline ends. CDR3 length: 14 amino acids. CDR3 nucleotides: TGTGCCTGGAGTGCCCTACCTGACACCGGGGAGCTGTTTTTT. This translates into CAWSALPDTGELFF.

For this clone: The same CDR3 can be traced to other DNA sequences in this sample. The chain links TRBV5-1 to TRBJ2-5; D is uncertain. V was shortened by 0 bases and J by 5 bases, with 8 bases between the two germline ends. There are 13 residues in the CDR3. CDR1 is SGHRS, CDR2 YFSETQ, per germline. CDR3 DNA: TGCGCCAGCAGCTTGGAGGCGCGGGAGACCCAGTACTTC. Its protein is CASSLEARETQYF.

This clone was counted between two and nine times. The chain carries TRBV25-1 and TRBJ1-2, with 7 bases that match TRBD1. The V segment lost 8 bases and the J segment 4 bases; nucleotides outside the gene matches: 4. There are 12 residues in the CDR3. From germline, CDR1 is MGHDK and CDR2 SYGVNS. CDR3 region: CASYRGGYGYTF. The CDR3 nucleotides read TGTGCCAGCTACAGGGGTGGCTATGGCTACACCTTC.

The chain couples TRBV7-3 to TRBJ2-7, with 8 bases aligning to TRBD2. The CDR3 totals 14 residues. V lost 5 bases, J lost 5 bases, and 8 bases stayed unmatched. The V gene's germline CDR1 is SGHTA and CDR2 FQGTGA. CDR3 coding DNA: TGTGCCAGCAGCCCCTCGGGGGGGAGGGACGAGCAGTACTTC. Translating it yields CASSPSGGRDEQYF. The full variable domain, with the rest looked up from reference TRBV7-3 and TRBJ2-7, is GAGVSQTPSNKVTEKGKYVELRCDPISGHTALYWYRQSLGQGPEFLIYFQGTGAADDSGLPNDRFFAVRPEGSVSTLKIQRTERGDSAVYLCASSPSGGRDEQYFGPGTRLTVT.

This clone turned up a few times. The rearrangement links TRBV5-6 to TRBJ2-7; possibly TRBD1 for D (6 bases). The germline CDR1 and CDR2 sequences are SGHDT and YYEEEE. V dropped 3 bases and J dropped 5 bases, with 18 bases sitting between them. CDR3 size: 15 residues. The DNA for the CDR3 is TGTGCCAGCAGCTCGGGCCTAACAGGGTTCAACGAGCAGTACTTC. This codes for CASSSGLTGFNEQYF.

This clone was observed a handful of times. This chain joins TRBV19 and TRBJ1-1; no firm D call. V dropped 6 bases and J dropped 3 bases, with 14 bases sitting between them. This CDR3 has 14 amino acids. The germline V gene encodes CDR1 LNHDA and CDR2 SQIVND (reference sequence). The DNA of the CDR3 is TGTGCCAGTAGACACCCGCCAGAGGACACTGAAGCTTTCTTT. Translation gives CASRHPPEDTEAFF.

This clone was counted a few times. The chain is built from TRBV28 and TRBJ2-2; D is ambiguous. The CDR3 consists of 12 residues. Germline loops: CDR1 MDHEN, CDR2 SYDVKM. V lost 2 bases and J lost 5, with 3 bases in between. The CDR3 here is CASSLTTGELFF. CDR3 nucleotides: TGTGCCAGCAGTTTAACAACCGGGGAGCTGTTTTTT.

This clone was observed a few times. The gene calls are TRBV25-1 and TRBJ1-6, with a weak D call TRBD1 (5 bases). This CDR3 comprises 16 residues. The germline V gene has CDR1 MGHDK and CDR2 SYGVNS. V shed 1 base and J shed 7 bases, with 14 bases lying between them. The CDR3 sequence is CASSEWKGIVNSPLHF. DNA for the CDR3: TGTGCCAGCAGTGAATGGAAGGGGATAGTAAATTCACCCCTCCACTTT. Combining the CDR3 with reference TRBV25-1 and TRBJ1-6 gives the whole variable domain EADIYQTPRYLVIGTGKKITLECSQTMGHDKMYWYQQDPGMELHLIHYSYGVNSTEKGDLSSESTVSRIRTEHFPLTLESARPSHTSQYLCASSEWKGIVNSPLHFGNGTRLTVT.

This chain connects TRBV2 to TRBJ1-2; 7 nucleotides line up with TRBD1. Germline CDR1 reads SNHLY; CDR2 reads FYNNEI. There are 13 residues in the CDR3. J was trimmed by 6 bases and V by 6 bases; bases with no gene match: 7. The DNA of the CDR3 is TGTGCCAGCAGGGGGACAGAGAAGAATGGCTACACCTTC. Its translation is CASRGTEKNGYTF.

This clone was counted a few times. The J gene is TRBJ2-7, the V gene TRBV4-3, with TRBD1 as a possible D gene (7 bases). The CDR3 loop spans 16 amino acids. In germline, CDR1 is LGHNA, CDR2 YSLEER. V was shortened by 4 bases and J by 3 bases, with 19 bases between the two germline ends. CDR3: CASSLTRGALRYEQYF. As DNA, the CDR3 is TGCGCCAGCAGCCTCACCAGGGGGGCCCTCCGCTACGAGCAGTACTTC.

About this clone itself: Other DNA sequences in this sample translate to the same CDR3. CDR3 bases: TGTGCCAGCAGTTTGGGAGGGGATACGCAGTATTTT. It yields the protein CASSLGGDTQYF. The V call is TRBV28, the J call TRBJ2-3; 7 nucleotides align to TRBD2. With 3 bases clipped from V and 6 bases from J, the junction kept 0 bases outside the gene matches. Looked up from germline, CDR1 is MDHEN and CDR2 is SYDVKM. The CDR3 is 12 amino acids. Together with reference TRBV28 and TRBJ2-3, the CDR3 gives the full variable domain: DVKVTQSSRYLVKRTGEKVFLECVQDMDHENMFWYRQDPGLGLRLIYFSYDVKMKEKGDIPEGYSVSREKKERFSLILESASTNQTSMYLCASSLGGDTQYFGPGTRLTVL.

The chain uses TRBV30 and TRBJ1-1; D remains ambiguous. This CDR3 spans 12 amino acids. Trimming shortened V by 2 bases and J by 7 bases, and 11 bases separated the two germline ends. From germline, CDR1 is GTSNPN and CDR2 SVGIG (reference sequence). The CDR3 DNA is TGTGCCTGGAGTTACGGGTTTGGTGAAGCTTTCTTT. This sequence encodes CAWSYGFGEAFF.

This clone has a handful of counts. The chain recombines TRBV25-1 with TRBJ2-1, with no clear D. CDR1 MGHDK and CDR2 SYGVNS come from the germline V gene. CDR3 length: 15 amino acids. V was trimmed by 7 bases and J by 6 bases, leaving 19 bases between them. This CDR3 is CASNAVAPTPNEQFF. The CDR3 nucleotides are TGTGCCAGCAATGCGGTAGCACCTACCCCCAATGAGCAGTTCTTC.

This clone was found a few times. The chain combines TRBV7-9 with TRBJ2-2; D not resolved. Germline values: CDR1 SEHNR, CDR2 FQNEAQ (reference sequence). Trimming cost V 6 bases and J 0 bases, with 14 bases left between them. CDR3 length equals 16 residues. The CDR3 region is CASSFAGASNTGELFF. The CDR3 nucleotides are TGTGCCAGCAGTTTTGCCGGAGCCTCGAACACCGGGGAGCTGTTTTTT.

This clone was seen only a few times. The chain links TRBV9 to TRBJ1-2, with D possibly TRBD1 on 6 matching bases. The CDR3 runs to 13 residues. Deletions cut 3 bases from V and 4 bases from J, with 10 bases between. From germline, CDR1 is SGDLS and CDR2 YYNGEE. Written as DNA, the CDR3 is TGTGCCAGCAGCGAGGGGGAAGGCTATGGCTACACCTTC. Its translation is CASSEGEGYGYTF.

This clone has only a few counts. V and J are TRBV6-6 and TRBJ1-5; 7 bases fit TRBD1. The V gene's germline CDR1 is MNHNY and CDR2 SVGAGI (reference sequence). This CDR3 contains 14 residues. The J segment lost 7 bases and the V segment lost 4 bases, leaving 7 bases of the junction unmatched. The CDR3: CASSSPGGGQPQHF. The CDR3, as DNA: TGTGCCAGCAGTTCCCCAGGGGGTGGACAGCCCCAGCATTTT.

A few counts support this clone. The chain has TRBV10-3 and TRBJ1-2, with TRBD1 identical over 12 bases. This CDR3 has 14 residues. Germline CDR1 and CDR2: ENHRY and SYGVKD. V dropped 10 bases and J dropped 4; count of bases not matched to a gene: 7. The CDR3 bases are TGTGCCACCCCCGGGACAGGGGGCGTCTATGGCTACACCTTC. Translation: CATPGTGGVYGYTF.

V usage is TRBV4-1 and J usage is TRBJ2-1, with D maybe TRBD2 (6 bases). V was clipped by 0 bases and J by 10 bases, with 7 bases between them. The germline V gene encodes CDR1 MGHRA and CDR2 YSYEKL. The CDR3 extends over 12 amino acids. The CDR3 sequence: CASSQDLAEQFF. For the CDR3, the DNA is TGCGCCAGCAGCCAAGACCTAGCGGAGCAGTTCTTC.

On this clone itself: Other DNA sequences in the sample encode the same CDR3. The CDR3 spells CASSIQGASNQPQHF. DNA for the CDR3: TGTGCCAGTAGTATACAGGGGGCAAGTAATCAGCCCCAGCATTTT. V gene TRBV19 combines with J gene TRBJ1-5; 8 positions agree with TRBD1. Germline-derived CDR1 and CDR2 are LNHDA and SQIVND (reference sequence). V gave up 2 bases and J gave up 4 bases; unmatched junction bases: 4. This CDR3 comprises 15 residues.

The table lists this clone with a few counts. V gene TRBV30 combines with J gene TRBJ1-4; 9 bases map to TRBD1. The CDR3 sequence is 15 residues long. Unmatched junction bases numbered 10, after V lost 4 bases and J lost 7 bases. Germline V gives CDR1 GTSNPN, CDR2 SVGIG (reference sequence). The CDR3 reads CAWTAGTGLGEKLFF. DNA of the CDR3: TGTGCCTGGACCGCCGGGACAGGGTTGGGTGAAAAACTGTTTTTT.

The chain combines TRBV30 with TRBJ1-5; D is ambiguous. This CDR3 spans 13 amino acids. Trimming stripped 3 bases from V and 5 bases from J, with 11 bases between. Germline CDR1 is GTSNPN and CDR2 is SVGIG (reference sequence). The CDR3 bases are TGTGCCTGGAGCAATGGCGGCGATCAGCCCCAGCATTTT. This gives the protein CAWSNGGDQPQHF. Full variable domain (rest looked up from reference TRBV30 and TRBJ1-5): SQTIHQWPATLVQPVGSPLSLECTVEGTSNPNLYWYRQAAGRGLQLLFYSVGIGQISSEVPQNLSASRPQDRQFILSSKKLLLSDSGFYLCAWSNGGDQPQHFGDGTRLSIL.

In this sample, this clone turned up a few times. This rearrangement joins TRBV28 to TRBJ2-5; TRBD1 might be the D (5 bases). Looked up from germline, CDR1 is MDHEN and CDR2 is SYDVKM. Trimming left V 4 bases short and J 5 bases short, with 14 bases between. The CDR3 extends over 14 amino acids. This chain's CDR3 is CASSSPSKGETQYF. Written as DNA, the CDR3 is TGTGCCAGCAGTTCGCCGTCCAAGGGGGAGACCCAGTACTTC.

This chain uses TRBV5-4 with TRBJ1-1; D might be TRBD1 (5 bases). The ends were cut back, 4 bases at V and 7 bases at J, with 11 bases in the middle. Germline assignment: CDR1 SGHNT and CDR2 YYREEE (reference sequence). The CDR3 spans 12 residues. Written as DNA, the CDR3 is TGTGCCAGCAGCCCATGGGGGGGTGAAGCTTTCTTT. Residues: CASSPWGGEAFF.

The chain recombines TRBV29-1 with TRBJ2-3; 12 bases align to TRBD1. The CDR3 extends over 15 amino acids. The germline V gene encodes CDR1 SQVTM and CDR2 ANQGSEA. Losses at the gene ends were 1 base for V and 6 bases for J; bases not matched to a gene: 5. This CDR3 is CSVEGDRGHFDTQYF. CDR3 DNA: TGCAGCGTTGAAGGGGACAGGGGGCATTTTGATACGCAGTATTTT.